These T cell receptor beta chains were read from a single sample in a study of blood T cell repertoires in COVID-19. Data came from immunoSEQ multiplex PCR; TCRdb stores just in-frame clones and leaves some out. The sample carries a few hundred thousand clones, approximately 89% recorded once. The specimen was peripheral blood. The receptors stem from a woman in her forties or fifties with COVID-19, enrolled during active disease. The CDR3 runs from the conserved cysteine through the conserved F or W. A D gene is named only where the DNA matches it firmly. Some rows mark clone size as missing; the rest say once, few, many or name a class of expanded clone.

CDR3 length	D gene	clone size	V gene	J gene	CDR3 protein	CDR3 DNA
17	NA	NA	TRBV3-1/TRBV3-2	TRBJ1-6	CASSPQQVGAPSSPLHF	TGTGCCAGCAGCCCCCAACAGGTGGGGGCCCCCTCATCACCCCTCCACTTT
15	TRBD2	once	TRBV6-5	TRBJ2-1	CASSSYPERGNEQFF	TGTGCCAGCAGTTCCTACCCCGAGCGGGGGAATGAGCAGTTCTTC
15	TRBD1	NA	TRBV10-2	TRBJ1-6	CASSDAGGYNSPLHF	TGCGCCAGCAGTGACGCAGGGGGGTATAATTCACCCCTCCACTTT
15	NA	once	TRBV9	TRBJ2-2	CASSPTNRNTGELFF	TGTGCCAGCAGTCCGACAAATAGGAACACCGGGGAGCTGTTTTTT
16	NA	NA	TRBV7-6	TRBJ1-3	CASSTYRAKSGNTIYF	TGTGCCAGCAGCACGTACAGGGCCAAGTCTGGAAACACCATATATTTT
15	NA	once	TRBV2	TRBJ1-4	CASSENRLGNEKLFF	TGTGCCAGCAGTGAGAACAGGCTGGGCAATGAAAAACTGTTTTTT
13	TRBD1	NA	TRBV3-1/TRBV3-2	TRBJ2-4	CASNLQGSDIQYF	TGTGCCAGCAACCTACAGGGGAGCGACATTCAGTACTTC
14	NA	NA	TRBV6-5	TRBJ2-7	CASSTRRSLRSQYF	TGTGCCAGCAGTACGCGACGGAGCCTGAGATCGCAGTACTTC
13	TRBD1	NA	TRBV10-3	TRBJ1-2	CAVSGQGMDGYTF	TGTGCCGTTTCGGGACAGGGAATGGATGGCTACACCTTC
15	TRBD2	NA	TRBV27	TRBJ2-7	CASSPILAGGFEQYF	TGTGCCAGCAGTCCAATACTAGCGGGGGGCTTCGAGCAGTACTTC
14	NA	NA	TRBV5-8	TRBJ1-1	CASRNPQGNTEAFF	TGTGCCAGCAGAAACCCACAGGGGAACACTGAAGCTTTCTTT
14	TRBD2	few	TRBV10-1	TRBJ2-7	CASPRRRETYEQYF	TGCGCCAGCCCAAGGCGGCGGGAGACCTACGAGCAGTACTTC
14	TRBD2	NA	TRBV6-4	TRBJ2-1	CASSSGGALNEQFF	TGTGCCAGCAGTAGCGGGGGGGCACTAAATGAGCAGTTCTTC
13	NA	NA	TRBV6-5	TRBJ2-7	CASSTTGRGEQYF	TGTGCCAGCAGCACCACAGGGCGGGGGGAGCAGTACTTC
17	NA	NA	TRBV4-1	TRBJ1-2	CASTRIGTLDPHYGYTF	TGCGCCAGCACCCGCATCGGGACACTGGATCCCCACTATGGCTACACCTTC
12	TRBD2	NA	TRBV3-1/TRBV3-2	TRBJ2-7	CASRRGTYEQYF	TGTGCCAGCAGGCGGGGGACCTACGAGCAGTACTTC
17	TRBD2	NA	TRBV11-3	TRBJ2-3	CASSPPGAGVATDTQYF	TGTGCCAGCAGCCCGCCCGGAGCGGGAGTCGCTACAGATACGCAGTATTTT
16	TRBD1	NA	TRBV5-1	TRBJ2-7	CASSLAPGQLSYEQYF	TGCGCCAGCAGCTTGGCCCCGGGACAGCTCTCCTACGAGCAGTACTTC
14	NA	NA	TRBV6-4	TRBJ1-1	CASSADGGGTEAFF	TGTGCCAGCAGTGCGGACGGGGGAGGCACTGAAGCTTTCTTT
13	NA	once	TRBV6-5	TRBJ1-2	CASRLPQGVGYTF	TGTGCCAGCCGGTTGCCACAGGGCGTAGGGTACACCTTC
13	NA	once	TRBV3-1/TRBV3-2	TRBJ1-2	CASSQDQGYGYTF	TGTGCCAGCAGCCAAGACCAGGGGTATGGCTACACCTTC
16	TRBD1	NA	TRBV5-6	TRBJ2-7	CASSLLTGGSSYEQYF	TGTGCCAGCAGCTTACTAACAGGGGGGAGCTCCTACGAGCAGTACTTC
14	NA	NA	TRBV6-5	TRBJ2-5	CASSSLGLAGAQYF	TGTGCCAGCAGTTCCCTAGGGCTAGCTGGGGCCCAGTACTTC
21	NA	NA	TRBV28	TRBJ1-6	CASSLIFWGSGVRAYNSPLHF	TGTGCCAGCAGTTTAATCTTTTGGGGTTCGGGGGTTCGGGCTTATAATTCACCCCTCCACTTT
16	NA	NA	TRBV29-1	TRBJ2-1	CSVEDRGSGSYNEQFF	TGCAGCGTTGAAGATAGGGGTAGCGGATCCTACAATGAGCAGTTCTTC
14	TRBD1	NA	TRBV6-6	TRBJ1-2	CASRGQIDNYGYTF	TGTGCCAGCAGGGGACAGATTGATAACTATGGCTACACCTTC
15	TRBD2	once	TRBV5-1	TRBJ2-5	CASSLSGGAEETQYF	TGCGCCAGCAGCTTGAGCGGGGGGGCCGAGGAGACCCAGTACTTC
15	NA	NA	TRBV15	TRBJ2-7	CATSRDLADTYEQYF	TGTGCCACCAGCAGAGATTTGGCAGACACCTACGAGCAGTACTTC
10	NA	NA	TRBV20-1	TRBJ1-1	CSARGLRAFF	TGCAGTGCTAGGGGACTTCGGGCTTTCTTT
14	NA	NA	TRBV6-5	TRBJ2-7	CASSYNSGLNEQYF	TGTGCCAGCAGTTACAATTCAGGGTTGAACGAGCAGTACTTC
15	TRBD1	NA	TRBV3-1/TRBV3-2	TRBJ1-2	CASSQVFGQGSGYTF	TGTGCCAGCAGCCAAGTTTTTGGACAGGGGTCGGGCTACACCTTC
13	NA	once	TRBV3-1/TRBV3-2	TRBJ1-2	CASSPGLNYGYTF	TGTGCCAGCAGCCCGGGACTCAACTATGGCTACACCTTC
14	NA	once	TRBV5-1	TRBJ1-2	CASRSGQTSYGYTF	TGCGCCAGCAGGTCCGGACAGACGTCCTATGGCTACACCTTC
14	NA	NA	TRBV5-1	TRBJ2-3	CASRGSEAADTQYF	TGCGCCAGCAGAGGTTCAGAGGCGGCAGATACGCAGTATTTT
12	NA	NA	TRBV29-1	TRBJ1-2	CSVEETNYGYTF	TGCAGCGTTGAGGAGACTAACTATGGCTACACCTTC
13	TRBD1	NA	TRBV5-1	TRBJ1-2	CASSEGQGSGYTF	TGCGCCAGCAGCGAAGGACAGGGGAGCGGCTACACCTTC
13	TRBD1	NA	TRBV27	TRBJ1-4	CASSDRGLRKLFF	TGTGCCAGCAGTGACAGGGGCTTGCGAAAACTGTTTTTT
14	NA	NA	TRBV6-5	TRBJ2-7	CASRLDTVSYEQYF	TGTGCCAGCAGATTAGACACCGTTTCCTACGAGCAGTACTTC
17	TRBD2	NA	TRBV5-1	TRBJ2-1	CASSLQGLAGPYNEQFF	TGCGCCAGCAGCCTCCAGGGACTAGCGGGACCCTACAATGAGCAGTTCTTC
15	TRBD2	NA	TRBV10-3	TRBJ2-3	CAISDSRGDTDTQYF	TGTGCCATCAGTGACTCGCGGGGGGACACAGATACGCAGTATTTT
15	TRBD2	few	TRBV7-8	TRBJ2-1	CASSFAAGAFNEQFF	TGTGCCAGCAGCTTTGCAGCGGGGGCTTTCAATGAGCAGTTCTTC
14	TRBD1	NA	TRBV2	TRBJ1-1	CASSGPRTGTEAFF	TGTGCCAGCAGTGGGCCGAGGACAGGGACTGAAGCTTTCTTT
13	NA	NA	TRBV30	TRBJ2-7	CAWSQERGREQYF	TGTGCCTGGAGCCAAGAACGCGGTAGGGAGCAGTACTTC
14	NA	NA	TRBV30	TRBJ2-3	CASDTIVSGDTQYF	TGTGCCTCCGACACCATCGTTTCCGGAGATACGCAGTATTTT
11	NA	NA	TRBV12-3/TRBV12-4	TRBJ1-1	CASWTALEAFF	TGTGCCAGCTGGACTGCCTTGGAAGCTTTCTTT
14	NA	once	TRBV4-2	TRBJ1-1	CASSLEAGAAEAFF	TGTGCCAGCAGCCTTGAGGCGGGGGCCGCTGAAGCTTTCTTT
14	TRBD2	NA	TRBV7-2	TRBJ2-1	CASKRTSGGEEQFF	TGTGCCAGTAAGCGGACTAGCGGGGGTGAAGAGCAGTTCTTC
14	NA	few	TRBV6-2/TRBV6-3	TRBJ2-7	CASSRGLGAYEQYF	TGTGCCAGCAGTCGAGGACTGGGAGCCTACGAGCAGTACTTC
17	NA	NA	TRBV7-9	TRBJ2-7	CASSLGLGAGTSYEQYF	TGTGCCAGCAGCTTAGGACTAGGGGCAGGGACGAGCTACGAGCAGTACTTC
15	NA	few	TRBV30	TRBJ2-1	CAWSGQQSSYNEQFF	TGTGCCTGGAGTGGACAGCAGAGCTCCTACAATGAGCAGTTCTTC
18	TRBD1	NA	TRBV10-1	TRBJ2-7	CASSESPGQGTHTYEQYF	TGCGCCAGCAGTGAGTCACCGGGACAGGGGACACATACCTACGAGCAGTACTTC
15	TRBD2	NA	TRBV6-1	TRBJ2-7	CASSDGGGFSYEQYF	TGTGCCAGCAGTGATGGGGGGGGGTTCTCCTACGAGCAGTACTTC
16	TRBD1	NA	TRBV7-9	TRBJ2-7	CASSPGRTGARHEQYF	TGTGCCAGCAGCCCCGGGAGGACAGGGGCGAGGCACGAGCAGTACTTC
15	NA	NA	TRBV20-1	TRBJ1-5	CSASSVSREGQPQHF	TGCAGTGCTAGTTCGGTAAGCAGGGAAGGACAGCCCCAGCATTTT